The T cell receptor (beta chain) under discussion was sequenced for a study of T cell clonality in common variable immunodeficiency. Overall study results and limits: Common variable immunodeficiency TCR beta sequences reportedly had fewer deletions and N-nucleotide insertions. CVID subjects showed higher TCRbeta clonality than healthy controls.

On this clone: The antigen is undetermined. The read ends 3 residues shy of where the CDR3 ends; the end is completed using the germline J gene.

The CVID group had fewer than 19 females and roughly 30 males, mean age around 40. Most patients and controls had Caucasian heritage. For at least one year, all CVID subjects received replacement immunoglobulin. Profiled with immunoSEQ multiplex PCR; TCRdb holds only in-frame clones, not every one. This repertoire holds approximately 2,600 clones, and none appear only once. Germline V gives CDR1 GTSNPN, CDR2 SVGIG (reference sequence). V lost 1 base and J lost 2; bases outside the gene matches: 2. This CDR3 has 13 amino acids. Source material: peripheral blood mononuclear cells. This clonotype originated in a human donor with common variable immunodeficiency. This chain joins TRBV30 and TRBJ2-7; 7 nucleotides match TRBD2. The CDR3 region is CAWSGGGTYEQYF. The DNA read from the CDR3 is TGTGCCTGGAGTGGGGGGGGAACCTACGAG.